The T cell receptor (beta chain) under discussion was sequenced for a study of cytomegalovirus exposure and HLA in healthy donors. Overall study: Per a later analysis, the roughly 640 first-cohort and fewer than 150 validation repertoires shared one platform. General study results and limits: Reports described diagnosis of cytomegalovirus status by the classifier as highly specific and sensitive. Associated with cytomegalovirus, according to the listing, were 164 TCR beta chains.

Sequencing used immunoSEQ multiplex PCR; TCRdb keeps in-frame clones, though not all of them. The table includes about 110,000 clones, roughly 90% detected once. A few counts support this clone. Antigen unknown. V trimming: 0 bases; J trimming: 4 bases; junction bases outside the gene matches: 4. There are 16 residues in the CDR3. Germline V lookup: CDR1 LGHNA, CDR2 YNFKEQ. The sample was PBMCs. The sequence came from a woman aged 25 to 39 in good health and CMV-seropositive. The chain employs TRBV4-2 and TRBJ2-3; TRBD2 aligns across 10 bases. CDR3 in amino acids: CASSQEEAGGPDTQYF. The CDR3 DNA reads TGTGCCAGCAGCCAAGAGGAAGCGGGAGGGCCAGATACGCAGTATTTT.